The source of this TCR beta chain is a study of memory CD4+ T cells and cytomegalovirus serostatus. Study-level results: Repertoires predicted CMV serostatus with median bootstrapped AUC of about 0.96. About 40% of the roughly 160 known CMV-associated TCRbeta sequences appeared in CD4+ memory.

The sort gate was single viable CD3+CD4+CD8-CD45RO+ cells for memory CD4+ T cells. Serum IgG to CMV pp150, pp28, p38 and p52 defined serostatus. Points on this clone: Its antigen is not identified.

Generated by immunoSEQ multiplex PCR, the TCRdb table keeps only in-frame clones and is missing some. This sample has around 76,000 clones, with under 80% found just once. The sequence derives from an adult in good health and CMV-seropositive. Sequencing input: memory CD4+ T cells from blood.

The CDR3: CASSKEERGQGPNTEAFF. In nucleotides, the CDR3 is TGTGCCAGCAGCAAAGAGGAGCGGGGACAGGGACCGAACACTGAAGCTTTCTTT. J is TRBJ1-1 and V is TRBV21-1; the table's D call of TRBD1 was not tested on the DNA. TRBV21-1 is labeled a pseudogene. This CDR3 is 18 amino acids long.